These 3 T cell receptor beta chains came from one sample sequenced in a study of healthy donors' naive CD4 and CD8 T cells. Each TCR library used around 500 ng of total RNA and a linear amplification protocol. Using its own MiXCR run on the reads, TCRdb lists one record per CDR3 protein. The sample records around 200,000 distinct CDR3 sequences, about 76% being singletons. The material sequenced was naive CD4+ and CD8+ T cells sorted from blood, pooled from several donors. The receptors shown here come from a pool of human donors in good health; the sample pools cells from several healthy donors.

The gene calls are TRBV29-1 and TRBJ2-2; no firm D call. CDR1 is SQVTM, CDR2 ANQGSEA, per germline. This CDR3 is built from 12 residues. Trimming shortened V by 3 bases and J by 5 bases, and 7 bases separated the two germline ends. In DNA form, the CDR3 reads TGCAGCGTTGACCGGCAGACCGGGGAGCTGTTTTTT. It yields the protein CSVDRQTGELFF.

The chain employs TRBV29-1 and TRBJ2-1; 7 bases fit TRBD2. From germline, CDR1 is SQVTM and CDR2 ANQGSEA. CDR3 size: 17 residues. Trimming removed 1 base from V and 0 bases from J; junction bases left unmatched: 9. CDR3 protein: CSVEVLRERASYNEQFF. The CDR3 DNA follows: TGCAGCGTTGAAGTTTTGCGGGAGAGGGCCTCCTACAATGAGCAGTTCTTC.

This clonotype was seen more than once but under ten times. The genes are TRBV6-5 and TRBJ2-1, with D tentatively TRBD2 (6 bases). V shed 0 bases and J shed 3 bases, with 9 bases lying between them. The CDR3 is 15 amino acids. Germline V gives CDR1 MNHEY, CDR2 SVGAGI. CDR3 DNA sequence: TGTGCCAGCAGTTACTCGGGGGGACTCTACAATGAGCAGTTCTTC. Its protein is CASSYSGGLYNEQFF.